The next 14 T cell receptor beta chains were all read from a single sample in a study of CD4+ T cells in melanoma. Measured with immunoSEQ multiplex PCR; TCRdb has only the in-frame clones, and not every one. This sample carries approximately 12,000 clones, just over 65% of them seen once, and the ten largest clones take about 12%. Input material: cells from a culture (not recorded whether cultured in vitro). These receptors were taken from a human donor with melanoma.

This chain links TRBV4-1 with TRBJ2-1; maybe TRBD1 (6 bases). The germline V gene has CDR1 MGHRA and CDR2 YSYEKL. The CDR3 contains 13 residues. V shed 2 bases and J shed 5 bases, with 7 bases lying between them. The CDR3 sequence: CASSQPGDNEQFF. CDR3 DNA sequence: TGCGCCAGCAGCCAACCAGGGGACAATGAGCAGTTCTTC.

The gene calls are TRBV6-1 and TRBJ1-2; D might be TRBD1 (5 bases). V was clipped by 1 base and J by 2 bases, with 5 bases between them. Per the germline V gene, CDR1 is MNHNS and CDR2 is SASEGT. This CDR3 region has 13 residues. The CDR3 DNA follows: TGTGCCAGCAGTGAAGGGGGGAACTATGGCTACACCTTC. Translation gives CASSEGGNYGYTF.

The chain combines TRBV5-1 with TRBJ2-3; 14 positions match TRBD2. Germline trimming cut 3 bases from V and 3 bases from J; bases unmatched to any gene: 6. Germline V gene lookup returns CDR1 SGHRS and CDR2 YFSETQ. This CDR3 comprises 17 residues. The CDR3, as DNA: TGCGCCAGCAGCTATGGGACTAGCGGGGGAAAAACAGATACGCAGTATTTT. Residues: CASSYGTSGGKTDTQYF.

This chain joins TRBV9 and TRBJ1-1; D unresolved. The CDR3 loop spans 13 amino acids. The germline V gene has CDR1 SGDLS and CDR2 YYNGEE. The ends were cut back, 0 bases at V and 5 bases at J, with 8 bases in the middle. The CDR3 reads CASSVAPTTEAFF. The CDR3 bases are TGTGCCAGCAGCGTAGCCCCTACGACTGAAGCTTTCTTT.

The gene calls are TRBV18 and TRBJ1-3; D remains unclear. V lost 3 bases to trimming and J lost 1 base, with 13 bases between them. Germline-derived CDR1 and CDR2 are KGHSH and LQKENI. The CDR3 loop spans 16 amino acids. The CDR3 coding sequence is TGTGCCAGCTCACCTGAGGGCGCTTTTTCTGGAAACACCATATATTTT. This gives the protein CASSPEGAFSGNTIYF.

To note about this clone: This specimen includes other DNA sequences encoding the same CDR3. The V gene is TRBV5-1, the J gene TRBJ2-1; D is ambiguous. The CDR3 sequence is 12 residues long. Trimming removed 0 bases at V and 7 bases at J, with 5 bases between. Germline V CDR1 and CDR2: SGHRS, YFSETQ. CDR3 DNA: TGCGCCAGCAGCTTGGTGCCTAATGAGCAGTTCTTC. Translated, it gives CASSLVPNEQFF.

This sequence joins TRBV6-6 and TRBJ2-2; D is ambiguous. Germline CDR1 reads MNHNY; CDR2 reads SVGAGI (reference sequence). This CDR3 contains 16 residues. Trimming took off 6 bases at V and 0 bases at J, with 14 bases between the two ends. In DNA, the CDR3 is TGTGCCAGCAGCACCCTCCGGGCCACGAACACCGGGGAGCTGTTTTTT. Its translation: CASSTLRATNTGELFF.

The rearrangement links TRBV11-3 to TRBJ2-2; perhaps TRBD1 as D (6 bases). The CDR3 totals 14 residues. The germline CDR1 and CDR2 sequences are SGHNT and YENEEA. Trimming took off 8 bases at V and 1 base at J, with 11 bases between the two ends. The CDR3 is CASAGRGNTGELFF. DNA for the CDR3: TGTGCCAGCGCGGGCAGGGGGAACACCGGGGAGCTGTTTTTT.

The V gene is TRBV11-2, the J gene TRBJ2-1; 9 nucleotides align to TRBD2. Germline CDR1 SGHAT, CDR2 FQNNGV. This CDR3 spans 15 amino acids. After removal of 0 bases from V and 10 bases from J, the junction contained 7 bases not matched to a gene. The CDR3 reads CASSLDPDLAGEQFF. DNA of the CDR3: TGTGCCAGCAGCTTAGACCCAGATCTAGCGGGGGAGCAGTTCTTC. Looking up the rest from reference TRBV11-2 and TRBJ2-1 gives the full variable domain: EAGVAQSPRYKIIEKRQSVAFWCNPISGHATLYWYQQILGQGPKLLIQFQNNGVVDDSQLPKDRFSAERLKGVDSTLKIQPAKLEDSAVYLCASSLDPDLAGEQFFGPGTRLTVL.

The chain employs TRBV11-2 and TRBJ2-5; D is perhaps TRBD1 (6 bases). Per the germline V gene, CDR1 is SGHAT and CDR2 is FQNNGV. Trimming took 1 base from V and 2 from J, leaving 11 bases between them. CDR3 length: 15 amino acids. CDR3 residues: CASSLGVTGQETQYF. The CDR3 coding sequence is TGTGCCAGCAGCTTAGGAGTCACAGGGCAAGAGACCCAGTACTTC. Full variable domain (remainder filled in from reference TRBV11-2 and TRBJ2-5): EAGVAQSPRYKIIEKRQSVAFWCNPISGHATLYWYQQILGQGPKLLIQFQNNGVVDDSQLPKDRFSAERLKGVDSTLKIQPAKLEDSAVYLCASSLGVTGQETQYFGPGTRLLVL.

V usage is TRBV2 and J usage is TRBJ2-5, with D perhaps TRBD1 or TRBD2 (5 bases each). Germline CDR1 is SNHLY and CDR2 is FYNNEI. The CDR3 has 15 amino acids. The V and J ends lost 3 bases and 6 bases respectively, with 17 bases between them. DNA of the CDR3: TGTGCCAGCAGTGACCGCTCGGGGACCGCCAAGACCCAGTACTTC. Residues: CASSDRSGTAKTQYF.

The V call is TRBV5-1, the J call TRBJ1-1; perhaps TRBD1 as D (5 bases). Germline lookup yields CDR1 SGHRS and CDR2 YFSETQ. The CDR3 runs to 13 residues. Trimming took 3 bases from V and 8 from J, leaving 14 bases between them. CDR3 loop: CASSSIGASEAFF. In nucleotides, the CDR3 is TGCGCCAGCAGCTCCATCGGGGCGTCCGAAGCTTTCTTT.

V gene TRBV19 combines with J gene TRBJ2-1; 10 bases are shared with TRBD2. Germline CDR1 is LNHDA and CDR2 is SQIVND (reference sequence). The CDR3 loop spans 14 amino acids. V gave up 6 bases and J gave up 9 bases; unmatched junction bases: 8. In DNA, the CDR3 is TGTGCCAGTAGGTCCAGCGGGGGGGCAGGTGAGCAGTTCTTC. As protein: CASRSSGGAGEQFF. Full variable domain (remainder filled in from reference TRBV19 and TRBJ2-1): DGGITQSPKYLFRKEGQNVTLSCEQNLNHDAMYWYRQDPGQGLRLIYYSQIVNDFQKGDIAEGYSVSREKKESFPLTVTSAQKNPTAFYLCASRSSGGAGEQFFGPGTRLTVL.

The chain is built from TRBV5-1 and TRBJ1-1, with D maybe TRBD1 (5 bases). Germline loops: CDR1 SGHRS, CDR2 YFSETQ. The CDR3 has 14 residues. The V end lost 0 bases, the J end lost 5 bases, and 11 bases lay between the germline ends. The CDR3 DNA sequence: TGCGCCAGCAGCTTGGTGTCGGGGGAGACTGAAGCTTTCTTT. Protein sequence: CASSLVSGETEAFF.